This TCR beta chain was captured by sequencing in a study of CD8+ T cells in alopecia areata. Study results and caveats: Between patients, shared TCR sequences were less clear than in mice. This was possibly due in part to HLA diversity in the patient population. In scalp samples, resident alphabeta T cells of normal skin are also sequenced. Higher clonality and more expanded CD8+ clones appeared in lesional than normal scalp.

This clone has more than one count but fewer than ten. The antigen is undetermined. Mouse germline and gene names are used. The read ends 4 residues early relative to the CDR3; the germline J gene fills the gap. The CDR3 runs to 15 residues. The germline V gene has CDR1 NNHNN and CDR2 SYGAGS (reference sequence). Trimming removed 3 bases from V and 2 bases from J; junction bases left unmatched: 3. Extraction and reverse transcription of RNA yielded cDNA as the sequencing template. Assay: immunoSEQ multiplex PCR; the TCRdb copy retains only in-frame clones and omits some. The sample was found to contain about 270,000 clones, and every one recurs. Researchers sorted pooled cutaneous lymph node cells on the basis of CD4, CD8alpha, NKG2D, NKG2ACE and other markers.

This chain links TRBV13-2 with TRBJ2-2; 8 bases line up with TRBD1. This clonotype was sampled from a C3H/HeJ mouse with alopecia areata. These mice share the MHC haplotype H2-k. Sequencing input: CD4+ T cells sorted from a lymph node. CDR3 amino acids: CASGGGQVNTGQLYF. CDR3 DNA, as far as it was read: TGTGCCAGCGGTGGGGGACAGGTCAACACCGGG.